This TCR beta chain emerged from a study of identical twins. TCRdb fed the 5' RACE reads into MiXCR, producing one record per CDR3 protein. The sample has fewer than 350,000 distinct CDR3 sequences, 8% to 9% seen once. This CDR3 comprises 13 residues. V lost 11 bases to trimming and J lost 2 bases, with 14 bases between them. Germline CDR1 and CDR2: SGHAT and FQNNGV. This clonotype was counted ten times or more. This sample also appeared in a second study, on yellow fever vaccine responses in identical twins.

The chain combines TRBV11-2 with TRBJ2-3, with D tentatively TRBD2 (6 bases). This TCR was sampled from a woman aged 18-29 years in good health. Sequencing was carried out using memory (CD45RO+) T cells sorted from blood. The DNA of the CDR3 is TGTGCCGTTCGGGGGAGCTACACAGATACGCAGTATTTT. It codes for CAVRGSYTDTQYF.